The source of this T cell receptor beta chain is a study of CD8+CD57+ T cells in acquired aplastic anemia. Study summary: CD4+ and CD8+ cells, once sorted, gave DNA averaging roughly 3 ug. Study-level results: The study identified around 28 CD8+ CDR3 sequences shared by patients and controls.

As concerns this clonotype: Its antigen is still unknown.

From germline, CDR1 is KGHDR and CDR2 SFDVKD. CDR3 length: 15 residues. V was clipped by 3 bases and J by 5 bases; unmatched bases: 7. Patients chosen for sequencing had shown CD8+CD57+ cell expansion by flow cytometry. Genomic DNA constituted the template upon which TCR beta VDJ and CDR3 profiling was performed. TCRdb called the reads again in MiXCR, with one record for every CDR3 protein. The sample lists more than 95,000 distinct CDR3 sequences, approximately 36% seen once, with 2% to 3% in the top ten. The V gene is TRBV24-1, the J gene TRBJ2-5, with 8 bases aligning to TRBD2. Sequencing used sorted CD4+, CD8+, or CD8+CD57+ T cells (not recorded which) from PBMCs. This clonotype was sampled from a human donor with aplastic anemia. The CDR3, as DNA: TGTGCCACCAGTGATGCCGGGAGGGGAAGGGAGACCCAGTACTTC. It encodes CATSDAGRGRETQYF.